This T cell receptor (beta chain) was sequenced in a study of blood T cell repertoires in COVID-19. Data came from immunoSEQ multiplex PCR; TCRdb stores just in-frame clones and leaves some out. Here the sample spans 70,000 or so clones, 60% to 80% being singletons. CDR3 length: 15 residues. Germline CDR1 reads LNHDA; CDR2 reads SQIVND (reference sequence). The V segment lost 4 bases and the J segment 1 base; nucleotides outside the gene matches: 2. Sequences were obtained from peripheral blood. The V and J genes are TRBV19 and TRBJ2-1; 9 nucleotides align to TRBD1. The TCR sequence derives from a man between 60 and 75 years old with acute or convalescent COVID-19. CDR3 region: CASSKTGGSYNEQFF. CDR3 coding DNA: TGTGCCAGTAGTAAGACAGGGGGGTCCTACAATGAGCAGTTCTTC.